Each of the 11 T cell receptor beta chains below was sequenced from the same sample in a study of response to subunit inactivated influenza vaccine. TCRdb re-called the RT-PCR reads through MiXCR, storing one row per CDR3 protein. The table includes more than 150,000 distinct CDR3 sequences, approximately 8.7% detected once. The source was non-naive T cells sorted from PBMCs, collected on the day of vaccination. The source of these receptors is a man in his forties or fifties who received an inactivated influenza vaccine.

The CDR3 protein is CASSFTGSIGTEAFF. DNA for the CDR3: TGTGCCAGCAGCTTTACAGGGTCAATAGGCACTGAAGCTTTCTTT. The chain links TRBV7-9 to TRBJ1-1, with D possibly matching TRBD1 (6 bases). V dropped 3 bases and J dropped 4 bases, with 15 bases sitting between them. Germline lookup yields CDR1 SEHNR and CDR2 FQNEAQ (reference sequence). This CDR3 has 15 residues.

The chain combines TRBV18 with TRBJ2-7; D may correspond to TRBD1 or TRBD2 (5 bases each). V dropped 1 base and J dropped 3 bases, with 10 bases sitting between them. CDR3 size: 14 residues. Germline lookup yields CDR1 KGHSH and CDR2 LQKENI. CDR3 DNA: TGTGCCAGCTCACCACTCACGGGGCACTACGAGCAGTACTTC. It yields the protein CASSPLTGHYEQYF. The full variable domain, with the rest looked up from reference TRBV18 and TRBJ2-7, is NAGVMQNPRHLVRRRGQEARLRCSPMKGHSHVYWYRQLPEEGLKFMVYLQKENIIDESGMPKERFSAEFPKEGPSILRIQQVVRGDSAAYFCASSPLTGHYEQYFGPGTRLTVT.

The chain has TRBV28 and TRBJ2-3, with a tentative D call TRBD2 (5 bases). Trimming pared 5 bases from V and 7 bases from J, leaving 13 bases between. CDR3 length: 13 residues. The germline CDR1 and CDR2 sequences are MDHEN and SYDVKM. The CDR3 spells CASSPGLEYTQYF. CDR3 nucleotide sequence: TGTGCCAGCAGTCCTGGACTGGAATATACGCAGTATTTT. The full variable domain, rest sourced from reference TRBV28 and TRBJ2-3, is DVKVTQSSRYLVKRTGEKVFLECVQDMDHENMFWYRQDPGLGLRLIYFSYDVKMKEKGDIPEGYSVSREKKERFSLILESASTNQTSMYLCASSPGLEYTQYFGPGTRLTVL.

A note on this clonotype: A much larger clone is a single base away; this may be a read error. The rearrangement joins TRBV4-3 to TRBJ2-6; D gene uncertain. Trimming stripped 7 bases from V and 2 bases from J, with 15 bases between. Looked up from germline, CDR1 is LGHNA and CDR2 is YSLEER. There are 16 residues in the CDR3. CDR3: CASIPQLGPGANVLTF. In DNA form, the CDR3 reads TGCGCCAGCATCCCACAATTGGGCCCTGGGGCCAACGTCCTGACTTTC.

This clonotype has just a few counts. The junction does not match germline at one end; this may be a read error. The DNA for the CDR3 is TGTGCCAGCAGCATAGCGGGTTCCTACGAGCAGTACTTC. Residues: CASSIAGSYEQYF. This chain uses TRBV7-2 with TRBJ2-7; 7 nucleotides match TRBD2. The CDR3 is 13 residues long. The germline V gene has CDR1 SGHTA and CDR2 FQGNSA.

This clonotype was seen at least ten times. The gene calls are TRBV6-2 or TRBV6-3 and TRBJ2-3; TRBD2 is a possible D gene (6 bases). Trimming removed 7 bases at V and 6 bases at J, with 14 bases between. The CDR3 is 13 amino acids. Germline lookup yields CDR1 MNHEY and CDR2 SVGEGT. The CDR3 sequence: CASTPSGGDTQYF. The CDR3 nucleotides are TGTGCCAGCACCCCTAGTGGGGGGGATACGCAGTATTTT.

This clonotype was observed at least ten times. The V and J genes are TRBV10-3 and TRBJ1-2; no reliable D call. The CDR3 sequence is 13 residues long. CDR1 is ENHRY and CDR2 is SYGVKD in the germline V gene. The V and J ends lost 3 bases and 7 bases respectively, with 12 bases between them. The CDR3 region is CAISEPRGVGYTF. The CDR3 DNA reads as TGTGCCATCAGTGAACCCAGAGGAGTTGGCTACACCTTC.

This clonotype was counted at least ten times. The chain uses TRBV18 and TRBJ2-2; 9 bases align to TRBD1. Losses at the gene ends were 6 bases for V and 3 bases for J; bases not matched to a gene: 5. The CDR3 covers 15 residues. Germline CDR1 reads KGHSH; CDR2 reads LQKENI. The CDR3 region is CASSRRTGDTGELFF. In nucleotides, the CDR3 is TGTGCCAGCTCGCGTCGGACAGGGGACACCGGGGAGCTGTTTTTT.

This clonotype was counted at least ten times. V usage is TRBV11-3 and J usage is TRBJ2-2, with 8 nucleotides matching TRBD2. Germline CDR1 and CDR2: SGHNT and YENEEA. The junction had 6 bases not matched to a gene; V was cut back by 5 bases and J by 4 bases. The CDR3 loop spans 15 amino acids. The CDR3 nucleotides are TGTGCCAGCAGCAAATCCGGGACTAGCACCGGGGAGCTGTTTTTT. Translating gives CASSKSGTSTGELFF.

This clonotype was seen at least ten times. J is TRBJ1-3 and V is TRBV14, with D uncertain. The germline V gene encodes CDR1 SGHDN and CDR2 FVKESK. This CDR3 comprises 14 residues. V was pared by 4 bases and J by 2 bases, with 9 bases between. The CDR3 DNA reads TGTGCCAGCAGCCCCCTCGGACCTGGAAACACCATATATTTT. This sequence encodes CASSPLGPGNTIYF.

A few counts support this clonotype. This chain links TRBV12-3 or TRBV12-4 with TRBJ2-5, with 12 bases matching TRBD2. V trimming: 3 bases; J trimming: 4 bases; junction bases outside the gene matches: 3. The CDR3 length is 15 residues. The CDR3 region is CASSFRLAGAETQYF. The CDR3 coding sequence is TGTGCCAGCAGTTTCCGACTAGCGGGGGCAGAGACCCAGTACTTC.